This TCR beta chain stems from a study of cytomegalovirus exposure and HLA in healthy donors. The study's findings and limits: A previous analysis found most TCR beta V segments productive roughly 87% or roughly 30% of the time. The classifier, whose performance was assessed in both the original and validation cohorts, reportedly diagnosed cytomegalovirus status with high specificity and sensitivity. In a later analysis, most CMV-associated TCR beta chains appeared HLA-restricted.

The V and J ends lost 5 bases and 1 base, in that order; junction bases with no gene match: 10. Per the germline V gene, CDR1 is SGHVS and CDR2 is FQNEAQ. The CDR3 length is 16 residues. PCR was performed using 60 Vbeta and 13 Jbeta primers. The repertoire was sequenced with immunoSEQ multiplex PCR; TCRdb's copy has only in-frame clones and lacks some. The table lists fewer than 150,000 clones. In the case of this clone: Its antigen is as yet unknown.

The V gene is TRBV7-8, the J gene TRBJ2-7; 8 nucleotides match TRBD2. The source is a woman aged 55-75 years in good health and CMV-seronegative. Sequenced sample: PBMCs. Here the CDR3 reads CASSPLAGLTSYEQYF. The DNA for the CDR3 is TGTGCCAGCAGCCCGTTAGCGGGGTTAACTTCCTACGAGCAGTACTTC.